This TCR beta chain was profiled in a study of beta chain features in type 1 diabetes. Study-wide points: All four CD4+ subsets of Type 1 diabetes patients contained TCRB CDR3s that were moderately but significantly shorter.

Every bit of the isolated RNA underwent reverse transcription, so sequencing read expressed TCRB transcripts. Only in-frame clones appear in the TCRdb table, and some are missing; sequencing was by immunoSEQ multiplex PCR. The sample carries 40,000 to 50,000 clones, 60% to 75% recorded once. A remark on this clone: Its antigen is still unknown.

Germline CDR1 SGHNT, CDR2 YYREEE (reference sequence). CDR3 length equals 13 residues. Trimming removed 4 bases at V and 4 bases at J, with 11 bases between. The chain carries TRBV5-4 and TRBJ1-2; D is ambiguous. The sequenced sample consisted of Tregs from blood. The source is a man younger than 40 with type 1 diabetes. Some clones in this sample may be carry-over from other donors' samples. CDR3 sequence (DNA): TGTGCCAGCAGCACACGGGGAGCCTATGGCTACACCTTC. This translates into CASSTRGAYGYTF.